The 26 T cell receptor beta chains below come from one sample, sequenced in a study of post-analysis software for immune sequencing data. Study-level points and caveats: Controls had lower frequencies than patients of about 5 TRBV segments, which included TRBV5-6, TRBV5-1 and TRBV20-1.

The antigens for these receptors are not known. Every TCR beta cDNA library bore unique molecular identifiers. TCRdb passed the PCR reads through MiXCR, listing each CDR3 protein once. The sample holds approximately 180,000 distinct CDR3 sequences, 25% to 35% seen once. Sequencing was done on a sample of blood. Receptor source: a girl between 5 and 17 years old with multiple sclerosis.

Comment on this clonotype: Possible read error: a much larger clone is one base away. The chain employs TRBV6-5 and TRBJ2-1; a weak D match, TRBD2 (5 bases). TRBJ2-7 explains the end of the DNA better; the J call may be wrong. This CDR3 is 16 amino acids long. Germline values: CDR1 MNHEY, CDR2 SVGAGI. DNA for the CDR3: TGTGCCAGCAGCCCACCGGGGTTGAGCTCCTACAATGAGCAGTACTTC. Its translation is CASSPPGLSSYNEQYF.

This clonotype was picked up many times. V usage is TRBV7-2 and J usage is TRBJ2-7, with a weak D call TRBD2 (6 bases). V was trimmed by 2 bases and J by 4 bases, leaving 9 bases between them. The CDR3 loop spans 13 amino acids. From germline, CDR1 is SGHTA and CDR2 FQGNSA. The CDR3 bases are TGTGCCAGCAGCTTATTGCGGGATTACGAGCAGTACTTC. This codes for CASSLLRDYEQYF.

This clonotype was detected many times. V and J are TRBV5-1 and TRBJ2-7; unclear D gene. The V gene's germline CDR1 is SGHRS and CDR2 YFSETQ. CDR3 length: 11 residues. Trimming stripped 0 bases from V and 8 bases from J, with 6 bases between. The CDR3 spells CASSLEAQQYF. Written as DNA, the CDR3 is TGCGCCAGCAGCTTGGAGGCCCAGCAGTACTTC.

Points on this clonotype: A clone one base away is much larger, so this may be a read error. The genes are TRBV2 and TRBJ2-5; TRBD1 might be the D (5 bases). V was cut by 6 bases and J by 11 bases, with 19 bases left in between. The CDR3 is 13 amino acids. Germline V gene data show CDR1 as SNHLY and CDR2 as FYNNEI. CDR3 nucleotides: TGTGCCAGCAGCAGACAGCTACTCAATGAGCAGTACTTC. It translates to CASSRQLLNEQYF.

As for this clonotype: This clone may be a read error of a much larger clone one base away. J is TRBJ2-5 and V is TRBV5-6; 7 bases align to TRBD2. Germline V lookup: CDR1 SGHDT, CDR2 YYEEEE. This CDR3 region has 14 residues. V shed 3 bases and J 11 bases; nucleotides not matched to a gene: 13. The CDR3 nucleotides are TGTGCCAGCAGCTCGGGGGGACTTAACAATGAGCAGTACTTC. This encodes CASSSGGLNNEQYF.

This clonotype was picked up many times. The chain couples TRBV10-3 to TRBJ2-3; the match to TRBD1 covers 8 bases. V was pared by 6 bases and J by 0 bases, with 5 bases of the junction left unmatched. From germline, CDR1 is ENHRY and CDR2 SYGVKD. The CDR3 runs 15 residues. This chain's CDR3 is CAISPGQASTDTQYF. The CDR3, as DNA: TGTGCCATCAGCCCGGGACAGGCTAGCACAGATACGCAGTATTTT.

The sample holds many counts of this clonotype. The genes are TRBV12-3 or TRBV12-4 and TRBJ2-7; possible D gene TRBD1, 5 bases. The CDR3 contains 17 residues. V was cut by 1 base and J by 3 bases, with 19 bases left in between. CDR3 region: CASSLGDSLERNYEQYF. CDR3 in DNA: TGTGCCAGCAGTTTAGGCGACAGCCTTGAACGAAACTACGAGCAGTACTTC.

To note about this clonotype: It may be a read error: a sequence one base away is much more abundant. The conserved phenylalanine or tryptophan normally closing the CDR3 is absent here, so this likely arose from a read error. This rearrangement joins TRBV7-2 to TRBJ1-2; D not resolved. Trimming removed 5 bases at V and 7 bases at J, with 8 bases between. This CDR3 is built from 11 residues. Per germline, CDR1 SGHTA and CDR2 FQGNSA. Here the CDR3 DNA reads TGTGCCAGCAGCCCCAGCGTTGGCTACACCTCC. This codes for CASSPSVGYTS.

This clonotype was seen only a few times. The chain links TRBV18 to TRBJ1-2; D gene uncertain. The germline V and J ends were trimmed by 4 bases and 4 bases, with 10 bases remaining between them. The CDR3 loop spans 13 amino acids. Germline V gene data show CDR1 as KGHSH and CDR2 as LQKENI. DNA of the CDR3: TGTGCCAGCTCACAAAGGGAACCCTATGGCTACACCTTC. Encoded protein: CASSQREPYGYTF.

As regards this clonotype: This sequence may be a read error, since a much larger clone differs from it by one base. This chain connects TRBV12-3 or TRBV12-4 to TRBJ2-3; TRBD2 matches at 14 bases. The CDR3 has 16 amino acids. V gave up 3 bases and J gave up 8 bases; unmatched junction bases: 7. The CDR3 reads CASSFATSGRAGTQYF. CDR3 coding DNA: TGTGCCAGCAGTTTTGCGACTAGCGGGAGGGCTGGTACGCAGTATTTT.

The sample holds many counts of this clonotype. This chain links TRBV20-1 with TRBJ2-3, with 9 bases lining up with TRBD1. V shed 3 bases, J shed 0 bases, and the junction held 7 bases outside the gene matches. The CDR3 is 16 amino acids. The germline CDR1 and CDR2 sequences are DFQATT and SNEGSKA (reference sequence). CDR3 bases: TGCAGTGCTAGGGGACAGGGTCAACGCAGCACAGATACGCAGTATTTT. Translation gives CSARGQGQRSTDTQYF.

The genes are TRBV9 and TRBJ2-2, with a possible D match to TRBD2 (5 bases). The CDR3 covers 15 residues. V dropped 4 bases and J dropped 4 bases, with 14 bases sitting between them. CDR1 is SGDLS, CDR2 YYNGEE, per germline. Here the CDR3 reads CASSPSASITGELFF. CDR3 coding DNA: TGTGCCAGCAGCCCATCCGCTAGCATCACCGGGGAGCTGTTTTTT.

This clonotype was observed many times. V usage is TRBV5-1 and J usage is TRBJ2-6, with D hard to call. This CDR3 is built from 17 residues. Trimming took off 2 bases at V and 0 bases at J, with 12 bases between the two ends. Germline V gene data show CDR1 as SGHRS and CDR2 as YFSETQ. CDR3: CASSFSGRNSGANVLTF. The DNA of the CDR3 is TGCGCCAGCAGCTTTAGTGGACGGAACTCTGGGGCCAACGTCCTGACTTTC.

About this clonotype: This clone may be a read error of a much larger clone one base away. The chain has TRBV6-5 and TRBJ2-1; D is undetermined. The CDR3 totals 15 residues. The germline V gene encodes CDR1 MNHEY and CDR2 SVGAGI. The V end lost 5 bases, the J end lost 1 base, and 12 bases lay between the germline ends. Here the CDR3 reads CASSREKASYNEQFF. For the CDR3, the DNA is TGTGCCAGCAGTCGCGAGAAGGCGTCCTACAATGAGCAGTTCTTC.

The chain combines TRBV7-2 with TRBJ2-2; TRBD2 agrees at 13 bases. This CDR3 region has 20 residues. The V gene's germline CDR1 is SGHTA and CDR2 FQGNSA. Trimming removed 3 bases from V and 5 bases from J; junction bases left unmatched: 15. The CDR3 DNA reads TGTGCCAGCAGCTTTTTTGTCGTCTGGCGACTAGCGGGAGGAACCGGGGAGCTGTTTTTT. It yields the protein CASSFFVVWRLAGGTGELFF.

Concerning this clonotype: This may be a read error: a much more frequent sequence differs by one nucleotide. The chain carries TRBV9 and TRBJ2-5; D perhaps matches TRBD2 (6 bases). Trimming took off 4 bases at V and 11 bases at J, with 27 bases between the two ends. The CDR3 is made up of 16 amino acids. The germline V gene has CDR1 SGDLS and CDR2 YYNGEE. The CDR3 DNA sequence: TGTGCCAGCAGCTCGCAATCGGGACTGATTTCCAATGAGCAGTACTTC. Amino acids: CASSSQSGLISNEQYF. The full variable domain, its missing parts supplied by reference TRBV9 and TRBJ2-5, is DSGVTQTPKHLITATGQRVTLRCSPRSGDLSVYWYQQSLDQGLQFLIQYYNGEERAKGNILERFSAQQFPDLHSELNLSSLELGDSALYFCASSSQSGLISNEQYFGPGTRLLVL.

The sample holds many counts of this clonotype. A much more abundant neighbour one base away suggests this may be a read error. CDR3 DNA: TGTGCCAGCAGCCCGCAGCGGGAAGGGAATGAGCAGTACTTC. It encodes CASSPQREGNEQYF. The chain couples TRBV7-6 to TRBJ2-5; 7 bases are shared with TRBD2. Germline lookup yields CDR1 SGHVS and CDR2 FNYEAQ. The ends lost 5 bases at V and 11 bases at J; junction bases unmatched: 14. CDR3 length: 14 amino acids.

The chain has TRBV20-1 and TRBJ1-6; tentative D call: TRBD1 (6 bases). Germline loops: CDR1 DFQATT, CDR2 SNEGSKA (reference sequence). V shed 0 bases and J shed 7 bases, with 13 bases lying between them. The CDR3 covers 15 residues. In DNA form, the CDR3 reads TGCAGTGCTAGAGAGGACAGCTGGGGAAATTCACCCCTCCACTTT. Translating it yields CSAREDSWGNSPLHF.

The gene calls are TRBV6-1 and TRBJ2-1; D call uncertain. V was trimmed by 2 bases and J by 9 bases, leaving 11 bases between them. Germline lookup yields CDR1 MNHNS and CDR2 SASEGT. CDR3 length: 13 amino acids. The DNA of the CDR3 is TGTGCCAGCAGTGAATTCGAGTATGCTGAGCAGTTCTTC. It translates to CASSEFEYAEQFF.

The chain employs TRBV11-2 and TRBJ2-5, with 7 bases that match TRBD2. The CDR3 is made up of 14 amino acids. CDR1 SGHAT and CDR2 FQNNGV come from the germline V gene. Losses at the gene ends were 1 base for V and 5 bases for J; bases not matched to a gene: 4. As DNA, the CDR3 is TGTGCCAGCAGCTTAGGTCTGGGAGGGGAGACCCAGTACTTC. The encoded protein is CASSLGLGGETQYF.

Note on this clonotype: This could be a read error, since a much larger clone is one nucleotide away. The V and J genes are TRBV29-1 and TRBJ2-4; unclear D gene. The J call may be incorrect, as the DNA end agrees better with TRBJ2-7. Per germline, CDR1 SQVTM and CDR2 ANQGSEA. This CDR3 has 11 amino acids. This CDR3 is CSVQTRIEQYF. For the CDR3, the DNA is TGCAGCGTACAGACAAGGATCGAGCAGTACTTC.

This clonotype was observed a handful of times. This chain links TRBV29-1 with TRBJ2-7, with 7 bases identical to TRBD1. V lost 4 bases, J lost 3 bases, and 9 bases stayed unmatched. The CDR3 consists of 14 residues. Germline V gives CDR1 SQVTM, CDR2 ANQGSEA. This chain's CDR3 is CSVVIARDSYEQYF. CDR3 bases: TGCAGCGTTGTAATTGCCCGGGACAGCTACGAGCAGTACTTC.

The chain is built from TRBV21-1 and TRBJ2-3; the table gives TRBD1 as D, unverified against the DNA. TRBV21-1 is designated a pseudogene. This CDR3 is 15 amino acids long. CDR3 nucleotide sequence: TGTGCCAGCAGCAAATGCAGGGGCCGCACAGATACGCAGTATTTT. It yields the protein CASSKCRGRTDTQYF.

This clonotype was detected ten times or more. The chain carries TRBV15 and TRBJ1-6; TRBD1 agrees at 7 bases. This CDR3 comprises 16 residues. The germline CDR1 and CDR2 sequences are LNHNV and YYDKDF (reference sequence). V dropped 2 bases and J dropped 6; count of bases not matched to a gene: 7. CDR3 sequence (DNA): TGTGCCACCAGCAGAAGACCTGACAGGGCTAATTCACCCCTCCACTTT. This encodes CATSRRPDRANSPLHF.

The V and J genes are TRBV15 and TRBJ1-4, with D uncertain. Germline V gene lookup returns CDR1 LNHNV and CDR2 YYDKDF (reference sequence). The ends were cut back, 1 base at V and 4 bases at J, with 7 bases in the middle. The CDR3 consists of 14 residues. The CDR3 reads CATSRVGDNEKLFF. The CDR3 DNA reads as TGTGCCACCAGCAGAGTTGGAGATAATGAAAAACTGTTTTTT.

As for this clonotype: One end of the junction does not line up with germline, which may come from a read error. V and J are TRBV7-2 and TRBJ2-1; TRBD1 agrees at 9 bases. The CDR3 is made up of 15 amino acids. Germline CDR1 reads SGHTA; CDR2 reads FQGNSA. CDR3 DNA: TGTGCCAGCAGCTTAGACGGGACAGGGTCGAATGAGCAGTTTTTC. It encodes CASSLDGTGSNEQFF.